This T cell receptor beta chain comes out of a study of blood T cells in healthy people across ages (dated by TCRdb to the mid-2010s). Regarding the research as a whole: In model experiments, roughly one uniquely barcoded TCR beta cDNA molecule per two T cells was captured by template switching. Donors were grouped into four age groups: young (average approximately 15 years), middle-aged (around 39), aged (around 62) and long-lived (less than 85). To avoid experimental bias, donors of different ages were randomly spread across the sequencing lanes. Using deep sequencing normalized with unique cDNA molecular identifiers, the study measured how TCR beta repertoire diversity changes with age. The study analyzed two additional independent replicas of 1 million unique cDNA reads from the same blood draw for two donors, one aged 18 to 30 and one aged 80 or older. Broad study findings and their caveats: The CMV infection status of donors was not known, potentially confounding age-related changes in expanded clonotypes. Compared with the aged group, the long-lived group had more naive CD4+ T cells, fewer expanded clones and increased TCR diversity, suggesting age selection. As age increased, observed TCR beta diversity per million T cells dropped in a roughly linear way, and a significant reduction was already evident by age 40. Conclusive comparison of naive and antigen-experienced compartments was prevented by the profiling of bulk unsorted PBMCs. Estimates of total diversity based on one million sequenced T cells were regarded as lower bounds and as underestimates. A strong correlation was found between observed TCR beta diversity and the percentage of naive T cells measured by flow cytometry.

From the cysteine through the phenylalanine, the CDR3 covers 14 amino acids. Only the CDR3 region is kept as DNA, spanning 42 bases read in frame from base 1. According to the germline V gene, CDR1 reads ENHRY and CDR2 reads SYGVKD. The junction shows trimming of 0 bases on V and 4 bases on J, plus 9 bases between the germline ends. This clonotype was observed a few times. The antigen it recognizes is unknown. Per-nucleotide qualities are absent, and no much larger clonotype sits a single base away. Preparation of the library involved 5' RACE. The sample was run on an Illumina HiSeq 2500. A second roughly 6 to 12 cycle PCR used a sample-barcoded 5' primer and a J-beta primer mix. Each TCR beta cDNA molecule received a unique molecular identifier from a template-switch 5' adaptor carrying 12 random nucleotides. Each sample yielded at least 2.5 million CDR3-containing paired-end reads. The Mint cDNA synthesis kit, primed by a TRBC-specific oligonucleotide, was used to synthesize first-strand cDNA from all RNA. Following uracil-DNA glycosylase treatment, a first 18-cycle PCR with universal primers M1SS and BC2_uni_R was performed on all cDNA. As for the authors' bioinformatics: Normalization of each sample was performed by random selection of 1 million high-quality reads, each carrying a distinct molecular identifier. Reads sharing molecular identifiers were discarded rather than binned into consensus sequences. MiTCR, run with a Q25 quality threshold and the strictest error-elimination algorithm, handled CDR3 identification, clonotype clustering and error correction. A nonparametric unseen species model with Euler transformation was used to estimate a lower bound on total TCR beta diversity. TCRdb ran its own pipeline on the public reads, namely fastp trimming at Q25 and MiXCR clone calling, and kept in-frame beta chains. Entries that share a CDR3 protein sequence are merged under the most common genes and DNA. Here the V and J calls rest on TCRdb's processing, not on the authors' analysis. This sample has 650,000 to 1,000,000 distinct CDR3 sequences in its table, and about 46% of those were observed once. About a sixth of the sample rests with the top ten.

Systemically healthy Caucasian individuals from Russia, 35 to 40 in total and aged roughly 6 to 100 years, were included as donors. Each donor gave around 9.8 milliliters of peripheral blood, collected into EDTA-treated Vacutainer tubes. Ficoll-Paque density-gradient centrifugation was used to isolate PBMCs, with at least 6 million per sample. Total RNA, at least 6 micrograms per sample, was extracted from PBMCs with Trizol reagent. Naive CD45RAhigh/CD27high T cell percentages were measured by flow cytometry on a PBMC aliquot from every donor. Sample: blood. This clonotype was obtained from an elderly man in good health. The rearranged chain carries TRBV10-3 and TRBJ1-1; the D gene assignment is ambiguous. The sequenced DNA is TGTGCCATCAGTGAGTCAGTGGATCTCACTGAAGCTTTCTTT. Translated, it gives CAISESVDLTEAFF.